This T cell receptor beta chain was sequenced during a study of radiotherapy plus CTLA-4 blockade in lung cancer. Points from the study as a whole: In blood, after radiotherapy plus ipilimumab, tumor-derived TCR clones expanded.

Profiling relied on immunoSEQ multiplex PCR, and the TCRdb table lists in-frame clones only, not all of them. Here the sample spans about 97,000 clones, around 79% being singletons. Worth noting for this clone: Antigen: not known.

The CDR3 has 12 amino acids. V was pared by 8 bases and J by 0 bases, with 9 bases between. CDR1 and CDR2 from the germline V gene are SQVTM and ANQGSEA. This receptor was identified in a human donor with non-small cell lung cancer who had a partial response to radiotherapy plus ipilimumab. Some clones in this sample may be carry-over from other donors' samples. Here the sequenced sample was peripheral blood, taken from a patient treated with radiotherapy plus ipilimumab. The V gene is TRBV29-1, the J gene TRBJ2-3, with unresolved D. The chain's CDR3 is CSFQTSTDTQYF. CDR3 sequence (DNA): TGCAGCTTTCAGACTAGCACAGATACGCAGTATTTT.